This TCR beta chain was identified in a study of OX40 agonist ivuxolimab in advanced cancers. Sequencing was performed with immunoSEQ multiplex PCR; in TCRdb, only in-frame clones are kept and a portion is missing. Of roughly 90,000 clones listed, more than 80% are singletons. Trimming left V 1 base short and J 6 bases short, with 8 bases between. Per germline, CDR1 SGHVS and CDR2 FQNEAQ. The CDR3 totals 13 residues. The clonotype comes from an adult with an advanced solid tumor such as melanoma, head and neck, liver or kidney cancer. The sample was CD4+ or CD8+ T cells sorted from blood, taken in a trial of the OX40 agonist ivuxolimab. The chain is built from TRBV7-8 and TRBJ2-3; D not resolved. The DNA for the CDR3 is TGTGCCAGCAGCTTAGTCGGCAGGGATACGCAGTATTTT. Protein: CASSLVGRDTQYF.